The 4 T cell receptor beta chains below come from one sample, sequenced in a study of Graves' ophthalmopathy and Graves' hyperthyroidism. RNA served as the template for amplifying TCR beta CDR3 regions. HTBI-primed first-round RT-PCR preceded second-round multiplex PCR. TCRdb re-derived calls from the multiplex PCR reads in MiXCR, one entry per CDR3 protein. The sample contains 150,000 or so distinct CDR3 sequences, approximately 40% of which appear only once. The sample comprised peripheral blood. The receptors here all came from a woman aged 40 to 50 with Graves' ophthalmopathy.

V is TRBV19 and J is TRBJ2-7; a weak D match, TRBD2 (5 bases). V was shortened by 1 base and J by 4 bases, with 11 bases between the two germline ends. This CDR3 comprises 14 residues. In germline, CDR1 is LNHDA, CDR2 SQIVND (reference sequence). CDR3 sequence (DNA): TGTGCCAGTAGTATAGGGGAGAGAATTTACGAGCAGTACTTC. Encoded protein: CASSIGERIYEQYF.

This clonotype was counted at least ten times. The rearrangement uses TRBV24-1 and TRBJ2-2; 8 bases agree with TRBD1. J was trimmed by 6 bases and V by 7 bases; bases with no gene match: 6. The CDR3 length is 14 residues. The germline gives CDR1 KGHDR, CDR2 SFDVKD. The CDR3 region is CATRDRVPPGELFF. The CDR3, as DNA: TGTGCCACCAGGGACAGGGTTCCTCCCGGGGAGCTGTTTTTT.

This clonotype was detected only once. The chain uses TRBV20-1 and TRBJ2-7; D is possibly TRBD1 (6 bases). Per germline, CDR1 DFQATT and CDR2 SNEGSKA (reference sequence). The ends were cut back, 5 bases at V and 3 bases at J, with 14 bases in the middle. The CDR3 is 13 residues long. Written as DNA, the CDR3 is TGCAGTGCTTCCTCAGGGGTGAACTACGAGCAGTACTTC. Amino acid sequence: CSASSGVNYEQYF.

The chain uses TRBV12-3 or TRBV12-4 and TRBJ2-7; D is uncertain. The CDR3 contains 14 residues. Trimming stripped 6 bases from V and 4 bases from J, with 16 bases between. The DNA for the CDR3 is TGTGCCAGCAGCCCGAGTGTGGGTTATTACGAGCAGTACTTC. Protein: CASSPSVGYYEQYF.